This paragraph reports one TCR beta chain. Its specificity is unknown. Germline lookup yields CDR1 LNHNV and CDR2 YYDKDF (reference sequence). The length of the CDR3 is 19 residues. Trimming cost V 4 bases and J 3 bases, with 25 bases left between them. TCRdb re-derived calls from the RT-PCR reads in MiXCR, one entry per CDR3 protein. The data contain roughly 500,000 distinct CDR3 sequences, about 15% of them singletons. The data belong to a study of response to subunit inactivated influenza vaccine. Study-wide results and limits: The study's authors posited that every seasonal influenza vaccination enlists few new T cells.

The clonotype was recovered from a man in his fifties or sixties who received an inactivated influenza vaccine. Sequencing used CD4+ T cells sorted from PBMCs, obtained roughly 24 months after vaccination. The chain employs TRBV15 and TRBJ2-4, with D maybe TRBD2 (5 bases). CDR3 sequence reads: CATSKDAPLPEEDKNIQYF. DNA of the CDR3: TGTGCCACCAGCAAGGACGCGCCATTGCCCGAGGAGGACAAAAACATTCAGTACTTC.